The source of this T cell receptor (beta chain) is a study of T cell repertoires in aging, cancer and after chemotherapy. Study-wide context: Pre- and post-chemotherapy samples were paired from glioblastoma patients treated with temozolomide-based therapy.

Peripheral blood genomic DNA, not sorted cells or RNA, was the template. A mixed TRB-A/B primer pool amplified rearranged TRB by multiplex touch-down PCR. From the multiplex PCR reads, TCRdb called clonotypes with MiXCR, one entry per CDR3 protein. There are 350 to 450 distinct CDR3 sequences in the sample; around 31% occur only once, and 33% lies in the top ten. Study findings and constraints: Healthy donors lost TCR diversity with age mainly through richness, cancer patients through richness and evenness. Untreated cancer patients had significantly lower blood TCR diversity than age-matched healthy donors.

This clonotype is large. Its antigen remains unidentified. The CDR3 sequence is 14 residues long. Trimming removed 6 bases from V and 3 bases from J, with 15 bases in between. This chain joins TRBV12-3 or TRBV12-4 and TRBJ2-7; tentative D call: TRBD1 (6 bases). The clonotype originates from a human donor with a solid tumor. The sample was blood. The CDR3 is CASSLREGHYEQYF. The CDR3 DNA sequence: TGTGCCAGCAGCCTCCGAGAGGGACACTACGAGCAGTACTTC.